A selection of T cell receptor beta chains follows, all from one sample in a study of T-cell reconstitution after alpha-beta-depleted transplantation in children. TCRdb used MiXCR to reprocess the PCR reads, holding one entry per CDR3 protein. The sample contains about 360,000 distinct CDR3 sequences, 13% of which appear only once. Source: PBMCs, taken from the stem cell graft. These receptors all come from a human donor who donated a stem cell graft to a child with Fanconi anemia. CDR3s include the opening cysteine and the closing phenylalanine or tryptophan. Clone size is not always given. Where it is, it says once, few, many or a class for expanded clones.

CASSFVPNTGELFF TRBV7-9 -
CASSGGLYNEQFF TRBV12-3/TRBV12-4 many
CASSSEQGANYGYTF TRBV4-2 -
CASSPGTMNTGELFF TRBV18 -
CASSQGTSGGSQETQYF TRBV14 few
CASSFLGTGRTGELFF TRBV12-3/TRBV12-4 -
CASCIRGNEQFF TRBV2 few
CASSPIAGGFTDTQYF TRBV7-9 many
CASSLKQNTEAFF TRBV12-3/TRBV12-4 many
CASSLLGQPQHF TRBV27 many
CASSLQTAGELFF TRBV7-9 -
CASSFGGMSTDTQYF TRBV27 -
CASRLLDLAETQYF TRBV11-2 -
CSGYRGNAEAFF TRBV29-1 many
CATSDFRGTQYF TRBV24-1 -